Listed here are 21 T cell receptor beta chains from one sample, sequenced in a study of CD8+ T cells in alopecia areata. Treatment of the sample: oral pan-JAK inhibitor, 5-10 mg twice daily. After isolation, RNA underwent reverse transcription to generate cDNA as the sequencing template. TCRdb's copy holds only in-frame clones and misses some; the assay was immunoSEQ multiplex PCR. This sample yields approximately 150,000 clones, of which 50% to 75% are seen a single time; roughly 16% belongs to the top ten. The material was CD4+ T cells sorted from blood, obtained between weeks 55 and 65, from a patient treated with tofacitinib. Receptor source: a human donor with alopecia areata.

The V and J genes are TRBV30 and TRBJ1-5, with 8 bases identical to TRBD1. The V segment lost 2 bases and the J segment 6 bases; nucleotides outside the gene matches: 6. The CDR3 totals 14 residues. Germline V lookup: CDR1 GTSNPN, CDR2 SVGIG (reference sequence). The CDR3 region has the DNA TGTGCCTGGAGTAGACAGGGGTTTAGTCAGCCCCAGCATTTT. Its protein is CAWSRQGFSQPQHF.

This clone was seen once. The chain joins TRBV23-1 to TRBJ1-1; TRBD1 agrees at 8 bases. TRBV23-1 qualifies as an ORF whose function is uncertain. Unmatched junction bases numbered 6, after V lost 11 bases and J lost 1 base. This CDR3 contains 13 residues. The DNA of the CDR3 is TGCGCCCCCCACAGGGGGGAGAACACTGAAGCTTTCTTT. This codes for CAPHRGENTEAFF.

CDR3 bases: TGTGCCAGCAGTTACCTAGCCTCGAGCTCCTACAATGAGCAGTTCTTC. Translating it yields CASSYLASSSYNEQFF. This chain links TRBV6-5 with TRBJ2-1; D possibly corresponds to TRBD2 (5 bases). V gave up 2 bases and J gave up 0 bases, with 11 bases separating them. The V gene's germline CDR1 is MNHEY and CDR2 SVGAGI. The CDR3 runs 16 residues.

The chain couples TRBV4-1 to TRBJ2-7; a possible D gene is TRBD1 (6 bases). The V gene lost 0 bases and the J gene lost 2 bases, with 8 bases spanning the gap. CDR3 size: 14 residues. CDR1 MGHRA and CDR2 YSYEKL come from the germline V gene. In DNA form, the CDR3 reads TGCGCCAGCAGCCAAGAGAGGACAGCCTACGAGCAGTACTTC. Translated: CASSQERTAYEQYF.

The CDR3 DNA reads as TGTGCCAGCAGCGTAACGCTAGCGGGGGATGAGACCCAGTACTTC. It is translated as CASSVTLAGDETQYF. This rearrangement joins TRBV9 to TRBJ2-5; 10 nucleotides line up with TRBD2. CDR1 and CDR2 (germline): SGDLS, YYNGEE. The CDR3 extends over 15 amino acids. J lost 5 bases, V lost 1 base, and 5 bases had no gene match.

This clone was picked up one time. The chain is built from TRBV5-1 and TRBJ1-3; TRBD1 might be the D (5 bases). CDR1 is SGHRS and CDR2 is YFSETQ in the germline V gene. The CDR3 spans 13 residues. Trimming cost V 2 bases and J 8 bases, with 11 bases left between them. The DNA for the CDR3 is TGCGCCAGCAGCTTACGGGACTCGGACACCATATATTTT. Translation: CASSLRDSDTIYF.

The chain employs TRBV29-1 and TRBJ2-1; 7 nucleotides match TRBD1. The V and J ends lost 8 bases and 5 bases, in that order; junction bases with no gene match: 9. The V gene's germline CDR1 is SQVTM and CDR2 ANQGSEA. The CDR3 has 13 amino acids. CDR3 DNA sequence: TGCAGCACCCCGGGACAGCAGAACAATGAGCAGTTCTTC. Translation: CSTPGQQNNEQFF.

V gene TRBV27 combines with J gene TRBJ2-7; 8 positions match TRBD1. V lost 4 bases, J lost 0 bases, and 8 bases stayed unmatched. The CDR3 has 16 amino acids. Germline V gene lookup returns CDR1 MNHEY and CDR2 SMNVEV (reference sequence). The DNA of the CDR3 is TGTGCCAGCAGTTCCTGGGGGGACAGGACCTCCTACGAGCAGTACTTC. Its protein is CASSSWGDRTSYEQYF.

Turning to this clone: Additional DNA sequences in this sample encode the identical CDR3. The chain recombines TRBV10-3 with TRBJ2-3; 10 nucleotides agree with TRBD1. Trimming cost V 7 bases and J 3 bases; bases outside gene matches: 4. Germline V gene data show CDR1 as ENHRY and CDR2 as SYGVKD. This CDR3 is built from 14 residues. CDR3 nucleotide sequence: TGTGCCATCACTGGACAGGGGGGGACAGATACGCAGTATTTT. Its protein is CAITGQGGTDTQYF.

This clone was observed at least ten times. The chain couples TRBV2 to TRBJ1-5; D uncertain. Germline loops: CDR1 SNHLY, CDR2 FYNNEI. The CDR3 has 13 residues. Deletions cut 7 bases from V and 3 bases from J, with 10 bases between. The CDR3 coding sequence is TGTGCCAGCAATGGCCAGAACAATCAGCCCCAGCATTTT. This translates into CASNGQNNQPQHF. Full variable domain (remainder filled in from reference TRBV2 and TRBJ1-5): EPEVTQTPSHQVTQMGQEVILRCVPISNHLYFYWYRQILGQKVEFLVSFYNNEISEKSEIFDDQFSVERPDGSNFTLKIRSTKLEDSAMYFCASNGQNNQPQHFGDGTRLSIL.

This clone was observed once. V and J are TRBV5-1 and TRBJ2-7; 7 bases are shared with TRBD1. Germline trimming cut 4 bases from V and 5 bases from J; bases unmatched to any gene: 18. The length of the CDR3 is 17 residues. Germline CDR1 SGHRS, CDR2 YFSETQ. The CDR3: CASSRSPLSTGSHEQYF. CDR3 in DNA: TGCGCCAGCAGCAGATCGCCGCTCTCGACAGGGTCCCACGAGCAGTACTTC.

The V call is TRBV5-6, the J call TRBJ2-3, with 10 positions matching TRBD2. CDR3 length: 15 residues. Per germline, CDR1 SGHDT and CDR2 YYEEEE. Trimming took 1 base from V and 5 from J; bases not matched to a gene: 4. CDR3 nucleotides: TGTGCCAGCAGCTTGACTAGCGGGGCGGGAGATACGCAGTATTTT. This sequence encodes CASSLTSGAGDTQYF.

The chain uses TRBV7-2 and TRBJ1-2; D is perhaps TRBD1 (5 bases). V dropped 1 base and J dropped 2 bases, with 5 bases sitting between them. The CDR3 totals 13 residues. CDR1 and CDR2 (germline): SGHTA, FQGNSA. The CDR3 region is CASSLGQNYGYTF. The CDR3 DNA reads TGTGCCAGCAGCTTAGGACAGAACTATGGCTACACCTTC.

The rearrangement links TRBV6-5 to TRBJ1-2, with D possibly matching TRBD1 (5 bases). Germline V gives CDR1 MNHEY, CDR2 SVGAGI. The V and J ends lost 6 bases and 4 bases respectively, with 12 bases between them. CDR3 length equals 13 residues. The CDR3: CASSPGGSYGYTF. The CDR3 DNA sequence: TGTGCCAGCAGCCCGGGGGGGAGCTATGGCTACACCTTC.

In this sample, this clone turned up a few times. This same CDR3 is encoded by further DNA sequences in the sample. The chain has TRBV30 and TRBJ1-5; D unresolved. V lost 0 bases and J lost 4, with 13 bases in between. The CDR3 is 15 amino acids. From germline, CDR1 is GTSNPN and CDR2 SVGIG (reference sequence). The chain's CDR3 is CAWSVLRGTNQPQHF. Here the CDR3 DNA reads TGTGCCTGGAGTGTACTTCGGGGAACTAATCAGCCCCAGCATTTT. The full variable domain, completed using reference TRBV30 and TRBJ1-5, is SQTIHQWPATLVQPVGSPLSLECTVEGTSNPNLYWYRQAAGRGLQLLFYSVGIGQISSEVPQNLSASRPQDRQFILSSKKLLLSDSGFYLCAWSVLRGTNQPQHFGDGTRLSIL.

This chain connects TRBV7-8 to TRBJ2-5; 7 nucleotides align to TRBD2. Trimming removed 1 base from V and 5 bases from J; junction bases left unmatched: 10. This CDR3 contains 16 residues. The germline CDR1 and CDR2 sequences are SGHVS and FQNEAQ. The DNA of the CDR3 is TGTGCCAGCAGCTTAGTAACCAGCGGGGTTAGGGAGACCCAGTACTTC. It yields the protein CASSLVTSGVRETQYF. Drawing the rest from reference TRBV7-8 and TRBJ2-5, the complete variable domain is GAGVSQSPRYKVAKRGQDVALRCDPISGHVSLFWYQQALGQGPEFLTYFQNEAQLDKSGLPSDRFFAERPEGSVSTLKIQRTQQEDSAVYLCASSLVTSGVRETQYFGPGTRLLVL.

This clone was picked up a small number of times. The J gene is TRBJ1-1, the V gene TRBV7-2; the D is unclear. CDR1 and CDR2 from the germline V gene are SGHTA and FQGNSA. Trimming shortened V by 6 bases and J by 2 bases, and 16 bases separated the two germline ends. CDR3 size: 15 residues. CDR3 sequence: CASSLQAQKNTEAFF. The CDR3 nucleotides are TGTGCCAGCAGTCTACAAGCACAGAAAAACACTGAAGCTTTCTTT.

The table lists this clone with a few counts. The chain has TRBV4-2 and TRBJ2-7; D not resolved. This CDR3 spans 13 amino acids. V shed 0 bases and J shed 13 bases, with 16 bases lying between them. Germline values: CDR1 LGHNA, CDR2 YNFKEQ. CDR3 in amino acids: CASSQDRTPVIYF. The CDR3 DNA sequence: TGTGCCAGCAGCCAAGATAGGACGCCAGTAATCTACTTC.

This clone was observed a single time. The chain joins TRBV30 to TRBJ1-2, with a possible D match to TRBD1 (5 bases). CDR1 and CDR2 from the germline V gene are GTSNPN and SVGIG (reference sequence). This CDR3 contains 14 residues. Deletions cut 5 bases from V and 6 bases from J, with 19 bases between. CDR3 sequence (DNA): TGTGCCTGGGACCCAATGGGGGGGGAAGATGGCTACACCTTC. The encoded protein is CAWDPMGGEDGYTF.

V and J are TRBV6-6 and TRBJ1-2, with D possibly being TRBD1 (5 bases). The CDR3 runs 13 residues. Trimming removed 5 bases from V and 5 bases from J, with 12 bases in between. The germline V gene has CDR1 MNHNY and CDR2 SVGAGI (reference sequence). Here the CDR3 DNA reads TGTGCCAGCAGTACCCAGGACACTTATGGCTACACCTTC. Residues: CASSTQDTYGYTF.

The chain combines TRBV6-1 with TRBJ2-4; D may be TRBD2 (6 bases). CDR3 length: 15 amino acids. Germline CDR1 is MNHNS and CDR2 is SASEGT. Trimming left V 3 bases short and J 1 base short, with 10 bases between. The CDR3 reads CASSDVAGAKNIQYF. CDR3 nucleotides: TGTGCCAGCAGTGATGTCGCGGGGGCCAAAAACATTCAGTACTTC.